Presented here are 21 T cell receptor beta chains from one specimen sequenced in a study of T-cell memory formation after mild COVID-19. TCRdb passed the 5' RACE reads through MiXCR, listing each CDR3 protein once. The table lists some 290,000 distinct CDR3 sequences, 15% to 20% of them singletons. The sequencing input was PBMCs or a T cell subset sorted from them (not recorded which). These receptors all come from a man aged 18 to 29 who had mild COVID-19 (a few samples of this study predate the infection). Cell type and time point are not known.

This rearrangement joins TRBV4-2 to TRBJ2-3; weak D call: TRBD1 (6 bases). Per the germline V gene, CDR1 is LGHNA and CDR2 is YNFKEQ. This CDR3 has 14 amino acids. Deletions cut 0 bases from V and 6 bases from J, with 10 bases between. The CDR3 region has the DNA TGTGCCAGCAGCCAAGATGTGGGGGCGGATACGCAGTATTTT. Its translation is CASSQDVGADTQYF.

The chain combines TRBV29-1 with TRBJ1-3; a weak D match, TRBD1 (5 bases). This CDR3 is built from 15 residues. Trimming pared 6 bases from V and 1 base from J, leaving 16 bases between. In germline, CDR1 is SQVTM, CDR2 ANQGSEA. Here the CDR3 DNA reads TGCAGCGTCGCGCGAGGCGGGGGTTCTGGAAACACCATATATTTT. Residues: CSVARGGGSGNTIYF.

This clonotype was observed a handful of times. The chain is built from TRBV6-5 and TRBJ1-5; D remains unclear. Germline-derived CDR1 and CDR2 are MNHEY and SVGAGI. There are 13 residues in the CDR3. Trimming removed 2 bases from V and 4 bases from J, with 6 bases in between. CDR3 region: CASSYRENQPQHF. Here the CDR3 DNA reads TGTGCCAGCAGTTACAGGGAAAATCAGCCCCAGCATTTT.

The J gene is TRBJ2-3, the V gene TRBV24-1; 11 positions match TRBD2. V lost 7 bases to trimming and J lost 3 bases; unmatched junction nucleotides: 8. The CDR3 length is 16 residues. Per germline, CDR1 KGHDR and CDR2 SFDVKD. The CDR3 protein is CATRLGGTSGTDTQYF. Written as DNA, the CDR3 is TGTGCCACCAGGCTCGGGGGGACTAGCGGAACAGATACGCAGTATTTT.

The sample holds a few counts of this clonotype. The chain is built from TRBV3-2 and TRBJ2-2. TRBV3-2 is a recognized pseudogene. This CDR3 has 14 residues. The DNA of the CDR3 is TGTGCCAGCAGTGGTAGGGGCGACACCGGGGAGCTGTTTTTT. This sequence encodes CASSGRGDTGELFF.

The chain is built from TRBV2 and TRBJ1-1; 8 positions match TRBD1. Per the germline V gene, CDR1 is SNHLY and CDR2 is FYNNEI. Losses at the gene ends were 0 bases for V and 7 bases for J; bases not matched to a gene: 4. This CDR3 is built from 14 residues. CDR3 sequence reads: CASSEAAGGNEAFF. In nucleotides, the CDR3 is TGTGCCAGCAGTGAAGCGGCAGGGGGCAATGAAGCTTTCTTT.

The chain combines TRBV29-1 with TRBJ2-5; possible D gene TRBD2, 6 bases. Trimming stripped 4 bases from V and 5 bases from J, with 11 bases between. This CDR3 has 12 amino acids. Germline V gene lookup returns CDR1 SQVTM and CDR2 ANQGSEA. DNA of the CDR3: TGCAGCGTTGTAGCGGACTGGGAGACCCAGTACTTC. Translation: CSVVADWETQYF.

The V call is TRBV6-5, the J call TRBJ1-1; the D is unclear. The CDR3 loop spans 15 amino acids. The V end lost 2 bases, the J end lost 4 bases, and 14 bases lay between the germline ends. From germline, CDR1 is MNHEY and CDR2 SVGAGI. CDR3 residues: CASSYATVGFTEAFF. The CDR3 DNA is TGTGCCAGCAGTTACGCGACGGTGGGGTTCACTGAAGCTTTCTTT.

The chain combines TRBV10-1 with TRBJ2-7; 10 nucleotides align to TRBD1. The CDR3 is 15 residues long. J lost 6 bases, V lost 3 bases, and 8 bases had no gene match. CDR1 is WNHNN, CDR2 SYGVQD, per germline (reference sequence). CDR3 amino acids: CASSDPGGQGSEQYF. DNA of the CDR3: TGCGCCAGCAGTGATCCCGGGGGACAGGGGTCCGAGCAGTACTTC.

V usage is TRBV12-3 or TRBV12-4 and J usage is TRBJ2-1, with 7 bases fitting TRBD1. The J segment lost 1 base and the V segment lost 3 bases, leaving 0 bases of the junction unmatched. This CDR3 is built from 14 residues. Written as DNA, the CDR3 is TGTGCCAGCAGTTTGGGACAGTCCTACAATGAGCAGTTCTTC. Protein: CASSLGQSYNEQFF.

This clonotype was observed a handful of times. CDR3 region: CSADGGGESPLHF. The CDR3 coding sequence is TGCAGTGCTGATGGGGGGGGCGAATCACCCCTCCACTTT. The chain has TRBV20-1 and TRBJ1-6; D possibly corresponds to TRBD1 (6 bases). The V gene's germline CDR1 is DFQATT and CDR2 SNEGSKA (reference sequence). The CDR3 runs to 13 residues. V was trimmed by 5 bases and J by 10 bases, leaving 15 bases between them.

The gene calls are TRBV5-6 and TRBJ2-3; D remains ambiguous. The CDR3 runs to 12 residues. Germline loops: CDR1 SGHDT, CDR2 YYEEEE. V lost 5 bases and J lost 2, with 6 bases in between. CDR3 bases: TGTGCCAGCAGGGAAGCCACAGATACGCAGTATTTT. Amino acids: CASREATDTQYF.

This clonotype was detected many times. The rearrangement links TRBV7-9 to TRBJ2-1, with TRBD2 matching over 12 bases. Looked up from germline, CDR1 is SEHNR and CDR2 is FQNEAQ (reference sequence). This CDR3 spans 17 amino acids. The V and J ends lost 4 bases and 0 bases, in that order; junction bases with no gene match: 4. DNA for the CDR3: TGTGCCAGCAGCTCAGGACTAGCGGGGAGCTCCTACAATGAGCAGTTCTTC. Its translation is CASSSGLAGSSYNEQFF.

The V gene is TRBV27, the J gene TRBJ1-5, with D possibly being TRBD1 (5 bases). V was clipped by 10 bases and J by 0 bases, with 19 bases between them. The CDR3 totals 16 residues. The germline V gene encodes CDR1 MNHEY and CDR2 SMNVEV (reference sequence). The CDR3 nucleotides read TGTGCCATTCCCCGGTCCCCGGGGGATAGCAATCAGCCCCAGCATTTT. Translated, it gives CAIPRSPGDSNQPQHF.

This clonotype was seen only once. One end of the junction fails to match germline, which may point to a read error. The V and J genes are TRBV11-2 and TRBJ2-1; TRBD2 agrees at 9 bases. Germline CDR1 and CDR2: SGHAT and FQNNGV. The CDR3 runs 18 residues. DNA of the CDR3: TGTGCCAGCAACTTACGTGTCCCGGCGGGGGGGCCCCGCGGCGAGCAGTTCTTC. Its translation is CASNLRVPAGGPRGEQFF.

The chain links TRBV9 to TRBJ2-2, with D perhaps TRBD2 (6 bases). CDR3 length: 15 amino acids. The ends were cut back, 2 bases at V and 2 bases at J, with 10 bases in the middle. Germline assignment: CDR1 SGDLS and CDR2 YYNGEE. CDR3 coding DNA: TGTGCCAGCAGCGTCTGGGGGGAAAACACCGGGGAGCTGTTTTTT. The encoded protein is CASSVWGENTGELFF.

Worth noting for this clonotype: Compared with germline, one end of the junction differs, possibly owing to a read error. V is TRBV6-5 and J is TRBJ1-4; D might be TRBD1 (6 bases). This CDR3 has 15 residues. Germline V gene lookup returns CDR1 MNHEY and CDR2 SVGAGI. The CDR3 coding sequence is TGTGCCAGAAGTTACCAACAGGGCGGTAATGAAAAACTGTTTTTT. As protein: CARSYQQGGNEKLFF.

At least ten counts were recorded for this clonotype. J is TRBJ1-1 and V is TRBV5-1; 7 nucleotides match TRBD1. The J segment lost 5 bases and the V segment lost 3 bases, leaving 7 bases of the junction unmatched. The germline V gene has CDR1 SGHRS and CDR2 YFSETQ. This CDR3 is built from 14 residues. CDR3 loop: CASSSGQVPTEAFF. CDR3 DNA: TGCGCCAGCAGCTCTGGACAGGTCCCAACTGAAGCTTTCTTT.

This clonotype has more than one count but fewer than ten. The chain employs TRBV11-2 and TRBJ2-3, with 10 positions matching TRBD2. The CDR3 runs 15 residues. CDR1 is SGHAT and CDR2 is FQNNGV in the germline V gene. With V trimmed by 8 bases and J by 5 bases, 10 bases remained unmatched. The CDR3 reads CASQAGGPAGDTQYF. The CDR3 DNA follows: TGTGCCAGCCAAGCGGGGGGGCCGGCTGGAGATACGCAGTATTTT.

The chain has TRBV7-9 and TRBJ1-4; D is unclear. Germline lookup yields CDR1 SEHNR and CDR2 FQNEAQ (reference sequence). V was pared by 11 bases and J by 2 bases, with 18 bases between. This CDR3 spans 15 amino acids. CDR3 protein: CAGGSGVATNEKLFF. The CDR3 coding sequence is TGTGCCGGTGGATCCGGGGTCGCGACTAATGAAAAACTGTTTTTT. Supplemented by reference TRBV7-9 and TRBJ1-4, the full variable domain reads DTGVSQNPRHKITKRGQNVTFRCDPISEHNRLYWYRQTLGQGPEFLTYFQNEAQLEKSRLLSDRFSAERPKGSFSTLEIQRTEQGDSAMYLCAGGSGVATNEKLFFGSGTQLSVL.

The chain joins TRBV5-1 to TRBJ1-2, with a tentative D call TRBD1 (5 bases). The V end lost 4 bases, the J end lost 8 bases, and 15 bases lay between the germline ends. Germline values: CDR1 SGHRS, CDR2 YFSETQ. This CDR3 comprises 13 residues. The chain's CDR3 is CASSPRVGSGYTF. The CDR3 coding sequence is TGCGCCAGCAGCCCCAGGGTGGGGAGCGGCTACACCTTC.